This TCR beta chain was documented in a study of T cells after yellow fever vaccination. Study background: With SMART-Seq v4 Ultra Low Input, the fractions containing low cell numbers were prepared. Study results and caveats: At under 98% for CD4 and about 91% for CD8, most primary-vaccination clones showed up again after the booster. Sorted repertoires could include abundant contaminating clonotypes from bulk cells.

As to this clonotype: Its antigen is still unknown.

TCRdb passed the 5' RACE reads through MiXCR, listing each CDR3 protein once. The sample holds about 340,000 distinct CDR3 sequences; roughly 4% are singletons and the top ten take 24%. CDR3 length: 18 residues. Trimming cost V 2 bases and J 5 bases, with 21 bases left between them. Germline CDR1 reads KGHDR; CDR2 reads SFDVKD. The genes are TRBV24-1 and TRBJ1-5, with a weak D call TRBD1 (5 bases). The receptor's source is a man between 18 and 29 years old who received the YFV17D yellow fever vaccine. Sequencing was performed on PBMCs, taken 5 days after the yellow fever booster vaccination. The CDR3 DNA reads as TGTGCCACCAGTGATTCCGGGCGGTGGGGGGAGAAGGATCAGCCCCAGCATTTT. This translates into CATSDSGRWGEKDQPQHF.